Listed below are T cell receptor beta chains from one sample, sequenced in a study of T cells after yellow fever vaccination. One entry per CDR3 protein results from TCRdb running MiXCR on the 5' RACE reads. The data show some 390,000 distinct CDR3 sequences, 6% to 8% seen once. Sequences were derived from PBMCs, sampled 5 days after the yellow fever booster vaccination. These receptors all stem from a man aged 25 to 45 who received the YFV17D yellow fever vaccine. The CDR3 runs from the conserved cysteine through the conserved F or W. D genes are given only for firm matches. Some rows mark clone size as missing; the rest say once, few, many or name a class of expanded clone.

J gene: TRBJ2-5; D gene: -; V gene: TRBV18; clone size: few; CDR3 protein: CASSPPRQGPATQYF; CDR3 DNA: TGTGCCAGCTCACCACCGAGGCAGGGGCCTGCGACCCAGTACTTC
J gene: TRBJ2-4; D gene: -; V gene: TRBV29-1; clone size: many; CDR3 protein: CSVRLSPENIQYF; CDR3 DNA: TGCAGCGTCAGGTTGTCCCCGGAGAACATTCAGTACTTC
J gene: TRBJ2-1; D gene: -; V gene: TRBV19; clone size: few; CDR3 protein: CASRSEGGVGYNEQFF; CDR3 DNA: TGTGCCAGTAGGTCAGAGGGGGGGGTAGGCTACAATGAGCAGTTCTTC
J gene: TRBJ1-1; D gene: -; V gene: TRBV3-1; clone size: -; CDR3 protein: CASSLLGLMNTEAFF; CDR3 DNA: TGTGCCAGCAGCCTCCTTGGCCTCATGAACACTGAAGCTTTCTTT
J gene: TRBJ1-4; D gene: TRBD1; V gene: TRBV7-8; clone size: -; CDR3 protein: CASSHPGTADEKLFF; CDR3 DNA: TGTGCCAGCAGCCACCCCGGGACAGCAGATGAAAAACTGTTTTTT
J gene: TRBJ2-2; D gene: TRBD2; V gene: TRBV5-4; clone size: -; CDR3 protein: CASSPFPTSGAGELFF; CDR3 DNA: TGTGCCAGCAGCCCCTTCCCAACTAGCGGGGCCGGGGAGCTGTTTTTT
J gene: TRBJ2-1; D gene: TRBD2; V gene: TRBV20-1; clone size: -; CDR3 protein: CSAGLAGVINEQFF; CDR3 DNA: TGCAGTGCTGGCCTAGCGGGAGTTATCAATGAGCAGTTCTTC
J gene: TRBJ2-1; D gene: -; V gene: TRBV6-5; clone size: -; CDR3 protein: CASTRREVSYNEQFF; CDR3 DNA: TGTGCCAGCACCCGCCGCGAAGTCTCCTACAATGAGCAGTTCTTC
J gene: TRBJ2-7; D gene: TRBD1; V gene: TRBV9; clone size: few; CDR3 protein: CASSFDRDASYEQYF; CDR3 DNA: TGTGCCAGCAGCTTCGACAGGGACGCCTCCTACGAGCAGTACTTC
J gene: TRBJ1-2; D gene: -; V gene: TRBV7-9; clone size: few; CDR3 protein: CASSSQAVAYGYTF; CDR3 DNA: TGTGCCAGCAGCTCACAAGCGGTGGCCTATGGCTACACCTTC
J gene: TRBJ1-1; D gene: TRBD1; V gene: TRBV4-2; clone size: -; CDR3 protein: CASSQGRGPKTIEAFF; CDR3 DNA: TGTGCCAGCAGCCAAGGGAGGGGGCCGAAGACGATTGAAGCTTTCTTT
J gene: TRBJ2-2; D gene: -; V gene: TRBV12-3/TRBV12-4; clone size: few; CDR3 protein: CASRSRQTGELFF; CDR3 DNA: TGTGCCAGCAGATCCAGGCAGACCGGGGAGCTGTTTTTT
J gene: TRBJ2-7; D gene: -; V gene: TRBV6-2/TRBV6-3; clone size: -; CDR3 protein: CATKPTNQARSPYEQYF; CDR3 DNA: TGTGCCACCAAACCGACGAATCAAGCCAGGAGCCCCTACGAGCAGTACTTC
J gene: TRBJ2-2; D gene: -; V gene: TRBV15; clone size: few; CDR3 protein: CATSRDPAGGELFF; CDR3 DNA: TGTGCCACCAGCAGAGATCCTGCGGGAGGGGAGCTGTTTTTT
J gene: TRBJ2-2; D gene: -; V gene: TRBV6-2/TRBV6-3; clone size: -; CDR3 protein: CASSDREAYTGELFF; CDR3 DNA: TGTGCCAGCAGTGACAGGGAGGCGTACACCGGGGAGCTGTTTTTT
J gene: TRBJ1-6; D gene: TRBD1; V gene: TRBV7-2; clone size: few; CDR3 protein: CASSSDRINSPLHF; CDR3 DNA: TGTGCCAGCAGCTCGGACAGGATTAACTCACCCCTCCACTTT
J gene: TRBJ2-2; D gene: -; V gene: TRBV6-5; clone size: many; CDR3 protein: CASSYSKDTGELFF; CDR3 DNA: TGTGCCAGCAGTTACTCGAAGGACACCGGGGAGCTGTTTTTT
J gene: TRBJ2-7; D gene: TRBD2; V gene: TRBV10-3; clone size: few; CDR3 protein: CAISEPKGAVGTSGMEQYF; CDR3 DNA: TGTGCCATCAGTGAGCCCAAGGGTGCCGTAGGGACTAGCGGAATGGAGCAGTACTTC
J gene: TRBJ2-6; D gene: -; V gene: TRBV3-1; clone size: many; CDR3 protein: CASSRANVLTF; CDR3 DNA: TGTGCCAGCAGCCGGGCCAACGTCCTGACTTTC
J gene: TRBJ2-7; D gene: -; V gene: TRBV6-2/TRBV6-3; clone size: -; CDR3 protein: CASSYPVDYEQYF; CDR3 DNA: TGTGCCAGCAGTTATCCGGTCGACTACGAGCAGTACTTC
J gene: TRBJ2-5; D gene: -; V gene: TRBV24-1; clone size: many; CDR3 protein: CATGEQGKETQYF; CDR3 DNA: TGTGCCACTGGGGAACAGGGTAAAGAGACCCAGTACTTC
J gene: TRBJ2-1; D gene: -; V gene: TRBV7-2; clone size: few; CDR3 protein: CASSLGPGRNEQFF; CDR3 DNA: TGTGCCAGCAGCTTAGGTCCCGGGCGCAATGAGCAGTTCTTC
J gene: TRBJ1-5; D gene: -; V gene: TRBV20-1; clone size: -; CDR3 protein: CSASGAREGSEPQHF; CDR3 DNA: TGCAGTGCTAGCGGGGCCAGGGAAGGCAGTGAGCCCCAGCATTTT
J gene: TRBJ1-1; D gene: -; V gene: TRBV7-9; clone size: few; CDR3 protein: CASTFQGMNTEAFF; CDR3 DNA: TGTGCCAGCACCTTCCAGGGTATGAACACTGAAGCTTTCTTT
J gene: TRBJ2-7; D gene: -; V gene: TRBV25-1; clone size: many; CDR3 protein: CASSEYGIYEQYF; CDR3 DNA: TGTGCCAGCAGTGAATACGGGATCTACGAGCAGTACTTC
J gene: TRBJ2-1; D gene: -; V gene: TRBV20-1; clone size: many; CDR3 protein: CSATREWDDYNEQFF; CDR3 DNA: TGCAGTGCTACTCGAGAGTGGGACGACTACAATGAGCAGTTCTTC
J gene: TRBJ2-7; D gene: -; V gene: TRBV29-1; clone size: -; CDR3 protein: CSVEVGEAPGYEQYF; CDR3 DNA: TGCAGCGTTGAAGTAGGTGAGGCGCCGGGGTACGAGCAGTACTTC
J gene: TRBJ2-7; D gene: -; V gene: TRBV7-9; clone size: many; CDR3 protein: CASSYIRDLSSEQYF; CDR3 DNA: TGTGCCAGCAGTTATATAAGGGACTTATCCTCGGAGCAGTACTTC
J gene: TRBJ2-5; D gene: -; V gene: TRBV20-1; clone size: few; CDR3 protein: CSAGREVRQETQYF; CDR3 DNA: TGCAGTGCAGGACGGGAAGTCAGGCAAGAGACCCAGTACTTC
J gene: TRBJ1-1; D gene: TRBD1; V gene: TRBV20-1; clone size: few; CDR3 protein: CSAREDRIAFF; CDR3 DNA: TGCAGTGCTAGAGAGGACAGGATCGCTTTCTTT
J gene: TRBJ2-2; D gene: -; V gene: TRBV12-3/TRBV12-4; clone size: many; CDR3 protein: CASSPNTGELFF; CDR3 DNA: TGTGCCAGCAGTCCGAACACCGGGGAGCTGTTTTTT
J gene: TRBJ2-7; D gene: -; V gene: TRBV12-3/TRBV12-4; clone size: few; CDR3 protein: CASSLGVARQYF; CDR3 DNA: TGTGCCAGCAGTTTAGGAGTGGCTAGGCAGTACTTC
J gene: TRBJ2-3; D gene: TRBD2; V gene: TRBV7-3; clone size: many; CDR3 protein: CASSLLAVSTDTQYF; CDR3 DNA: TGTGCCAGCAGCTTACTAGCGGTTAGCACAGATACGCAGTATTTT
J gene: TRBJ2-5; D gene: -; V gene: TRBV10-3; clone size: -; CDR3 protein: CAISGGGAQTQYF; CDR3 DNA: TGTGCCATCAGTGGGGGGGGGGCCCAGACCCAGTACTTC
J gene: TRBJ2-7; D gene: -; V gene: TRBV29-1; clone size: many; CDR3 protein: CSVEEVEARREQYF; CDR3 DNA: TGCAGCGTTGAAGAGGTCGAGGCCCGGCGGGAGCAGTACTTC
J gene: TRBJ2-5; D gene: -; V gene: TRBV7-2; clone size: few; CDR3 protein: CASGFLWGEETQYF; CDR3 DNA: TGTGCCAGCGGATTCTTATGGGGAGAAGAGACCCAGTACTTC
J gene: TRBJ2-3; D gene: -; V gene: TRBV7-8; clone size: few; CDR3 protein: CASSRMRSTDTQYF; CDR3 DNA: TGTGCCAGCAGCCGCATGCGGAGCACAGATACGCAGTATTTT